The TCR beta chain described here comes from a study of shared clonotypes between healthy human individuals. Study findings and constraints: The generation probabilities recorded for non-shared clonotypes fell below those of clonotypes shared by all four donors.

This was a deep-level run. Authors' methods: With immunoSEQ giving junction-only sequences and no quality scores, filtering differed. Profiling relied on immunoSEQ multiplex PCR, and the TCRdb table lists in-frame clones only, not all of them. That table supplies the V and J calls and clone size; D and trimming were determined from the DNA. The sample has about 2.5 million clones, roughly 92% seen once; the top ten hold 0.37%. The germline V gene has CDR1 SGDLS and CDR2 YYNGEE. V shed 0 bases and J 1 base; nucleotides not matched to a gene: 5. The CDR3 is 16 residues long. To note about this clone: Antigen unknown.

This sequence originates from a man aged 18 to 30 in good health. Some clones in this sample may be carry-over from other donors' samples. Sequencing used naive CD4+ T cells from PBMCs. Subset described: CD45RA+ positively selected. The rearrangement links TRBV9 to TRBJ2-3, with 7 bases aligning to TRBD2. The CDR3, as DNA: TGTGCCAGCAGCGTAGACGGGAGGTTGGGCACAGATACGCAGTATTTT. This translates into CASSVDGRLGTDTQYF.